This entry is about one T cell receptor (beta chain). Other nucleotide sequences in the sample specify the same CDR3. The CDR3 covers 14 residues. Germline CDR1 and CDR2: SGHRS and YFSETQ. V lost 1 base and J 0 bases, leaving 8 bases between the germline ends. This record comes from a study of shared clonotypes between healthy human individuals. Original processing methods: Filtering differed for immunoSEQ, which gave only junction sequences without quality scores. The protocol was immunoSEQ multiplex PCR, while the TCRdb copy is restricted to in-frame clones and leaves out a portion. That table supplies the V and J calls and clone size; D and trimming were determined from the DNA. The sample has approximately 500,000 clones, about 78% seen once.

This receptor was identified in a middle-aged woman in good health. Some clones in this sample may be carry-over from other donors' samples. Sequenced material: PBMCs. V gene TRBV5-1 combines with J gene TRBJ2-7; tentative D call: TRBD1 (6 bases). The CDR3 DNA follows: TGCGCCAGCAGCTTGACAGGGTCCTCCTACGAGCAGTACTTC. This codes for CASSLTGSSYEQYF.